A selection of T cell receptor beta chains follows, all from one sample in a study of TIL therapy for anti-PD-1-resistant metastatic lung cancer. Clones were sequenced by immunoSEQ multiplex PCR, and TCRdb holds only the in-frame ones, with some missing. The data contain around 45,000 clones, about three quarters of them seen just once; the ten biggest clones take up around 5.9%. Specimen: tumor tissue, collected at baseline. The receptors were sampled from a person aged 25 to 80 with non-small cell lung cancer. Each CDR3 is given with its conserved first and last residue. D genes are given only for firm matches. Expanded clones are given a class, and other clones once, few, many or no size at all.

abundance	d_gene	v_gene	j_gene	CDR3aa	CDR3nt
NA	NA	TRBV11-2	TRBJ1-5	CASSLGDRHNQPQHF	TGTGCCAGCAGCTTAGGTGACAGGCACAATCAGCCCCAGCATTTT
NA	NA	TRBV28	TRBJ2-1	CASSLLGPSEQFF	TGTGCCAGCAGTTTGCTGGGCCCCTCTGAGCAGTTCTTC
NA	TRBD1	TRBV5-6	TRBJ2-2	CASSLTGENTGELFF	TGTGCCAGCAGCTTGACAGGGGAGAACACCGGGGAGCTGTTTTTT
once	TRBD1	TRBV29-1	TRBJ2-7	CSVLRGSYEQYF	TGCAGCGTTCTCAGGGGGTCCTACGAGCAGTACTTC
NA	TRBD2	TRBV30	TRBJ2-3	CAWSNLAGGTDTQYF	TGTGCCTGGAGTAACCTAGCGGGGGGTACAGATACGCAGTATTTT
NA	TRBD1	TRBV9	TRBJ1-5	CASSERGTGDQPQHF	TGTGCCAGCAGCGAAAGGGGGACAGGGGATCAGCCCCAGCATTTT
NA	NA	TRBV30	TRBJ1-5	CAWSGGGIGNQPQHF	TGTGCCTGGAGTGGAGGGGGGATTGGGAATCAGCCCCAGCATTTT
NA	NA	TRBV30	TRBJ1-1	CAWSTLMNTEAFF	TGTGCCTGGAGTACCTTAATGAACACTGAAGCTTTCTTT
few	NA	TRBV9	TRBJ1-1	CASSVAAIANTEAFF	TGTGCCAGCAGCGTAGCAGCCATTGCGAACACTGAAGCTTTCTTT
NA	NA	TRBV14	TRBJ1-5	CASSQDGVGQPQHF	TGTGCCAGCAGCCAAGATGGGGTAGGTCAGCCCCAGCATTTT
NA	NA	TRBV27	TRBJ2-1	CASSFVFGGGARFF	NA
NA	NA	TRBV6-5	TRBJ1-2	CASSYSVQVYGYTF	TGTGCCAGCAGTTACTCGGTCCAGGTCTATGGCTACACCTTC
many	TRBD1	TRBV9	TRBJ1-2	CASSAAGQSNYGYTF	TGTGCCAGCAGCGCGGCGGGACAGTCTAACTATGGCTACACCTTC
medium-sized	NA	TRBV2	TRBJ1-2	CASSEAQGVGYTF	TGTGCCAGCAGTGAAGCCCAGGGAGTGGGCTACACCTTC
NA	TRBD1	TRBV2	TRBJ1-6	CASGQGRESPLHF	TGTGCCAGCGGACAGGGGAGAGAATCACCCCTCCACTTT
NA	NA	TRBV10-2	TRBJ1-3	CASSSGPFGNTIYF	TGCGCCAGCAGTAGCGGCCCGTTCGGAAACACCATATATTTT
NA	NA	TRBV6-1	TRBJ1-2	CASSELGSGYTF	TGTGCCAGCAGTGAATTGGGGAGTGGCTACACCTTC
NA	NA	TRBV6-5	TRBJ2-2	CASSYSKPPWPGELFF	TGTGCCAGCAGTTACTCGAAACCGCCTTGGCCCGGGGAGCTGTTTTTT